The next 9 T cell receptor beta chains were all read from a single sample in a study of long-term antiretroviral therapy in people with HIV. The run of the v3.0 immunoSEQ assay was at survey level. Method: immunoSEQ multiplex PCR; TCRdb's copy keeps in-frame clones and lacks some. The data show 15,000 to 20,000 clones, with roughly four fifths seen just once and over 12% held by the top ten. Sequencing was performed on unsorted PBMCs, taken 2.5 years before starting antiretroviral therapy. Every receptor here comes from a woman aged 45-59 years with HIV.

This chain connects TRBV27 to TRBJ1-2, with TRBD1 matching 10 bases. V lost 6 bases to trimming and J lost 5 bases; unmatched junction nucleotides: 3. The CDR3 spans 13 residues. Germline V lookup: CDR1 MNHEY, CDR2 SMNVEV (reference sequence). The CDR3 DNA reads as TGTGCCAGCAGGGGGACAGGGGATTATGGCTACACCTTC. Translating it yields CASRGTGDYGYTF.

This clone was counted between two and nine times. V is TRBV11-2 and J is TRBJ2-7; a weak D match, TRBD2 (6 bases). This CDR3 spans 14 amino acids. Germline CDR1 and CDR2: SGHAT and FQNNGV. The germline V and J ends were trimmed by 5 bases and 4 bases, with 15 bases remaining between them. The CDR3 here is CASSPSGRGYEQYF. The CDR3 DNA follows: TGTGCCAGCAGCCCTTCCGGGCGGGGTTACGAGCAGTACTTC.

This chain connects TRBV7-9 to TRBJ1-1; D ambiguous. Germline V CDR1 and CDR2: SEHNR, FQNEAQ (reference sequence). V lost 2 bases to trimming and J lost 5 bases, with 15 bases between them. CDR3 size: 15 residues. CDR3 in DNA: TGTGCCAGCAGCTTATCCGGTTGGAAAGGGACTGAAGCTTTCTTT. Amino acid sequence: CASSLSGWKGTEAFF.

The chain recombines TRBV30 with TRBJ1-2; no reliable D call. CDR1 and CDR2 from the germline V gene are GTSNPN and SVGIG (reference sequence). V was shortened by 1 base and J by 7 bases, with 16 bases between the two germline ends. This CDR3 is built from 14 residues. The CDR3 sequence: CAWSAGWAAPGYTF. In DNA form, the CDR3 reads TGTGCCTGGAGTGCAGGTTGGGCAGCGCCTGGCTACACCTTC. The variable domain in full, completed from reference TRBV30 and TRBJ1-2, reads SQTIHQWPATLVQPVGSPLSLECTVEGTSNPNLYWYRQAAGRGLQLLFYSVGIGQISSEVPQNLSASRPQDRQFILSSKKLLLSDSGFYLCAWSAGWAAPGYTFGSGTRLTVV.

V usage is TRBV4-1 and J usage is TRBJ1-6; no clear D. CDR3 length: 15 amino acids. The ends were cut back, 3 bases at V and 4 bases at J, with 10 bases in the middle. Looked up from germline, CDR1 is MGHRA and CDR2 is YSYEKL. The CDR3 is CASSQYTDYNSPLHF. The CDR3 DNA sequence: TGCGCCAGCAGCCAGTATACAGATTATAATTCACCCCTCCACTTT.

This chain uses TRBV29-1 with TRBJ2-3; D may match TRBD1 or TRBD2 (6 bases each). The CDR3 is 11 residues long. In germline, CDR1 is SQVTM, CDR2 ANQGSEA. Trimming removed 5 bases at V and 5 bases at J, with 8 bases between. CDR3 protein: CSVRGEDTQYF. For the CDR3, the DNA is TGCAGCGTTAGGGGGGAAGATACGCAGTATTTT.

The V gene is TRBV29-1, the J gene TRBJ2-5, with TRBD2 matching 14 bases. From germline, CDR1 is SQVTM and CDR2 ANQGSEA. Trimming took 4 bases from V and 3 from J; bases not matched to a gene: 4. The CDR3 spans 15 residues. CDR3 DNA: TGCAGCGTTGCAGGACTAGCGGGGGGCAAAGAGACCCAGTACTTC. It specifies CSVAGLAGGKETQYF. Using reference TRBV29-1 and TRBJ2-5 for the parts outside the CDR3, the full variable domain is SAVISQKPSRDICQRGTSLTIQCQVDSQVTMMFWYRQQPGQSLTLIATANQGSEATYESGFVIDKFPISRPNLTFSTLTVSNMSPEDSSIYLCSVAGLAGGKETQYFGPGTRLLVL.

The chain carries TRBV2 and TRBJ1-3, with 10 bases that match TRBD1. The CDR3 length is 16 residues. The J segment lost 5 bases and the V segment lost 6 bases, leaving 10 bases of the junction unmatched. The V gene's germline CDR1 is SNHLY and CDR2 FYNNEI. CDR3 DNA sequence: TGTGCCAGCAGCCTTCAAGGGACAGGGGTTAGAAACACCATATATTTT. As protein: CASSLQGTGVRNTIYF.

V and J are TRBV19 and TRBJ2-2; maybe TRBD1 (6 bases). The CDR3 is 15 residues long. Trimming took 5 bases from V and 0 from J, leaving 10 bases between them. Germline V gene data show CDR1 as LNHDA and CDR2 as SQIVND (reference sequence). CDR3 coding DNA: TGTGCCAGTAGTCCCGGGACATCGAACACCGGGGAGCTGTTTTTT. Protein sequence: CASSPGTSNTGELFF.